This T cell receptor (beta chain) is from a study of blood T cell repertoires in COVID-19. Study context: All recovered Cohort 3 donors got two negative PCRs, got clearance, or saw symptom resolution.

Across over 20 US areas, participants ranged in age from about 18 to 90 years. Profiled with immunoSEQ multiplex PCR; TCRdb holds only in-frame clones, not every one. In the table there are over 110,000 clones, approximately 87% of which are singletons. This TCR was sampled from a man aged 50 to 59 in a cohort exposed to, infected with or recovered from COVID-19 (not recorded which). The sequencing input was PBMCs or T cells enriched from blood (not recorded which).

The CDR3, as DNA: TGCGCCAGCAGCGCCCCGGGGGGGGGAACTATGAACACTGAAGCTTTCTTT. Translated, it gives CASSAPGGGTMNTEAFF. This sequence joins TRBV5-1 and TRBJ1-1, with D possibly TRBD1 on 5 matching bases. Trimming pared 4 bases from V and 0 bases from J, leaving 19 bases between. In germline, CDR1 is SGHRS, CDR2 YFSETQ. The length of the CDR3 is 17 residues.